This TCR beta chain comes out of a study of blood T cell repertoires in COVID-19. For the study at large: Spain, Italy and the United States supplied samples that represented acute and convalescent COVID-19. The cDNA or gDNA used as material had been derived from T cells, B-cell-depleted T cells, or PBMCs.

Authors' analysis steps: From reference gene primer amplification, estimates of nucleated cell counts were derived. The protocol was immunoSEQ multiplex PCR, while the TCRdb copy is restricted to in-frame clones and leaves out a portion. The DNA was the basis for D and trimming; V, J and clone size are from that table. The sample has 70,000 or so clones, approximately 85% seen once. There are 14 residues in the CDR3. Germline trimming cut 5 bases from V and 6 bases from J; bases unmatched to any gene: 9. Looked up from germline, CDR1 is MDHEN and CDR2 is SYDVKM. J is TRBJ1-1 and V is TRBV28, with 7 bases lining up with TRBD1. The source is a woman at least 80 years old with active or convalescent COVID-19. Sequences were obtained from peripheral blood. CDR3 region: CASSTDREFSEAFF. For the CDR3, the DNA is TGTGCCAGCAGTACAGACAGGGAGTTTTCTGAAGCTTTCTTT.